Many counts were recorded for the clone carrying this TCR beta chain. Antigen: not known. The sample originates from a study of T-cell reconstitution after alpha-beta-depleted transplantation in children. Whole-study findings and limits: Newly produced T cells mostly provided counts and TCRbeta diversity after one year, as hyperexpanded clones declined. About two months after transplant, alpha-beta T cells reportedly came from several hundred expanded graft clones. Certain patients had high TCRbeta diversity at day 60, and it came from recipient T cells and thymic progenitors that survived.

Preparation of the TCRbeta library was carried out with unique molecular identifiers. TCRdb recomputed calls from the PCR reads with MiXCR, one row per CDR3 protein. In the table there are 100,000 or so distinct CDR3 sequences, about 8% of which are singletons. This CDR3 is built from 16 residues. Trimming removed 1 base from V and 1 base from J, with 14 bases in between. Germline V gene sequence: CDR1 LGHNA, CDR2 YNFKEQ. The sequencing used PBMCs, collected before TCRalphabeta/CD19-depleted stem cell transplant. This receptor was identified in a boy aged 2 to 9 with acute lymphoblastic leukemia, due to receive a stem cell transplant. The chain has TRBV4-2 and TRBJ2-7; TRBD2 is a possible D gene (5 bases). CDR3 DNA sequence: TGTGCCAGCAGCCAAGCTGGGCAGAGGGTTTCCTACGAGCAGTACTTC. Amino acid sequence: CASSQAGQRVSYEQYF.